This T cell receptor beta chain was identified in a study of T cell repertoires in cytomegalovirus infection. Overall study context: Both a matching HLA type and CMV infection were indicated by public TCR beta signatures.

The CDR3 sequence is 14 residues long. Trimming removed 6 bases from V and 0 bases from J, with 9 bases in between. Germline lookup yields CDR1 SNHLY and CDR2 FYNNEI. This clonotype showed up just a few times. As yet, its antigen is unknown. Study-wide findings and caveats: CMV-specific TCR beta clonotypes restricted by HLA-C dominated the ex vivo response. Summed frequency of public TCR beta families distinguished CMV carriers with the relevant HLA.

Using its own MiXCR run on the reads, TCRdb lists one record per CDR3 protein. The sample lists about 440,000 distinct CDR3 sequences, around 32% seen once, with approximately 13% in the top ten. This receptor was taken from a human donor in good health (CMV status not recorded). Some clones in this sample may be carry-over from other donors' samples. The genes are TRBV2 and TRBJ1-3; the D gene is possibly TRBD1 (5 bases). Sequenced material: PBMCs. The CDR3 loop reads CASRETASGNTIYF. In nucleotides, the CDR3 is TGTGCCAGCAGGGAGACAGCCTCTGGAAACACCATATATTTT.